This T cell receptor (beta chain) stems from a study of T-cell reconstitution after alpha-beta-depleted transplantation in children. Germline V gene sequence: CDR1 MNHNS, CDR2 SASEGT. This CDR3 contains 12 residues. V was trimmed by 7 bases and J by 0 bases, leaving 7 bases between them. This clonotype occurred a few times. Researchers prepared the TCRbeta library using unique molecular identifiers, the study reports. TCRdb re-called the PCR reads with MiXCR, one entry per CDR3 protein. The table has about 270,000 distinct CDR3 sequences, around 9.6% seen once. The sequenced sample was PBMCs from the stem cell graft donor, obtained from the stem cell graft. This clonotype was sampled from a human donor who donated a stem cell graft to a child with SCID. This chain joins TRBV6-1 and TRBJ2-7; D remains ambiguous. CDR3 nucleotides: TGTGCCAGCACCCAGGTCTCCTACGAGCAGTACTTC. This codes for CASTQVSYEQYF.